A single sample is the source of the 20 T cell receptor beta chains below, sequenced in a study of blood T cells in healthy people across ages. The second PCR ran about 6 to 12 cycles with a sample-barcoded 5' primer and J-beta primers. One entry per CDR3 protein results from TCRdb running MiXCR on the 5' RACE reads. The table has 1.6 million or so distinct CDR3 sequences, about 35% seen once; the top ten hold around 11%. Sequencing was performed on blood. These receptors all come from a woman younger than 45 in good health.

V gene TRBV12-3 or TRBV12-4 combines with J gene TRBJ1-2, with a tentative D call TRBD1 (6 bases). The V end was cut by 3 bases, the J end by 7 bases, with 15 bases between. This CDR3 is built from 14 residues. The CDR3 reads CASSFFGQTGGYTF. The CDR3 DNA reads as TGTGCCAGCAGTTTCTTCGGACAGACGGGTGGCTACACCTTC.

The V and J genes are TRBV20-1 and TRBJ1-2; a weak D match, TRBD1 (5 bases). The V gene lost 0 bases and the J gene lost 4 bases, with 12 bases spanning the gap. CDR1 and CDR2 from the germline V gene are DFQATT and SNEGSKA (reference sequence). This CDR3 region has 14 residues. As DNA, the CDR3 is TGCAGTGCTAGAGAACTGACAGATTTCTATGGCTACACCTTC. Its protein product is CSARELTDFYGYTF.

This clonotype was counted ten times or more. The chain links TRBV4-1 to TRBJ1-2; maybe TRBD1 (5 bases). With 1 base removed from V and 4 bases from J, the gap between germline ends came to 7 bases. The CDR3 totals 13 residues. CDR1 MGHRA and CDR2 YSYEKL come from the germline V gene. The CDR3 is CASSQVGTYGYTF. As DNA, the CDR3 is TGCGCCAGCAGCCAAGTAGGGACCTATGGCTACACCTTC.

The chain employs TRBV5-1 and TRBJ1-2; the match to TRBD1 covers 7 bases. With V trimmed by 2 bases and J by 6 bases, 7 bases remained unmatched. The CDR3 is 14 amino acids. The germline V gene encodes CDR1 SGHRS and CDR2 YFSETQ. The CDR3 region has the DNA TGCGCCAGCAGCTTCCAACAGGGGTATGATGGCTACACCTTC. This codes for CASSFQQGYDGYTF.

The chain has TRBV9 and TRBJ1-2; 7 bases fit TRBD1. Germline trimming cut 4 bases from V and 5 bases from J; bases unmatched to any gene: 8. The CDR3 is made up of 14 amino acids. Germline CDR1 and CDR2: SGDLS and YYNGEE. CDR3 residues: CASSPGGGLYGYTF. The CDR3 DNA reads TGTGCCAGCAGCCCAGGGGGGGGACTGTATGGCTACACCTTC. Together with reference TRBV9 and TRBJ1-2, the CDR3 gives the full variable domain: DSGVTQTPKHLITATGQRVTLRCSPRSGDLSVYWYQQSLDQGLQFLIQYYNGEERAKGNILERFSAQQFPDLHSELNLSSLELGDSALYFCASSPGGGLYGYTFGSGTRLTVV.

This clonotype was observed a handful of times. This chain links TRBV30 with TRBJ1-2, with a tentative D call TRBD1 (6 bases). The germline V gene has CDR1 GTSNPN and CDR2 SVGIG (reference sequence). The ends were cut back, 8 bases at V and 8 bases at J, with 21 bases in the middle. There are 13 residues in the CDR3. The CDR3: CAHRQEKRKGYTF. The DNA for the CDR3 is TGTGCCCATAGACAGGAGAAGCGTAAGGGCTACACCTTC.

This clonotype was found many times. The J gene is TRBJ2-7, the V gene TRBV10-3, with no clear D. CDR3 length: 13 amino acids. Per the germline V gene, CDR1 is ENHRY and CDR2 is SYGVKD. V dropped 0 bases and J dropped 4 bases, with 7 bases sitting between them. The CDR3 region is CAISESSRYEQYF. The DNA for the CDR3 is TGTGCCATCAGTGAGTCGAGTCGGTACGAGCAGTACTTC.

Details on this clonotype: The junction departs from the called germline gene at one end, perhaps through a read error. The chain combines TRBV7-9 with TRBJ1-2; D is undetermined. The CDR3 spans 14 residues. Germline assignment: CDR1 SEHNR and CDR2 FQNEAQ (reference sequence). In DNA, the CDR3 is TGTGCCAGCAGCACCACGGTGCCTAACGATGGCTACACCTTC. It is translated as CASSTTVPNDGYTF.

This chain links TRBV9 with TRBJ2-1; 7 bases map to TRBD2. V was clipped by 4 bases and J by 7 bases; unmatched bases: 14. This CDR3 region has 16 residues. Germline-derived CDR1 and CDR2 are SGDLS and YYNGEE. CDR3 DNA: TGTGCCAGCAGCCCAAAGACTAGCCTGTCTGGAAATGAGCAGTTCTTC. Amino acid sequence: CASSPKTSLSGNEQFF.

The V gene is TRBV5-5, the J gene TRBJ1-5; perhaps TRBD1 as D (6 bases). CDR3 length: 15 amino acids. Germline loops: CDR1 SGHKS, CDR2 YYEKEE (reference sequence). The V and J ends lost 6 bases and 0 bases respectively, with 13 bases between them. Here the CDR3 DNA reads TGTGCCAGCAACATCGACAGGTCTAGCAATCAGCCCCAGCATTTT. It translates to CASNIDRSSNQPQHF.

This clonotype was seen a few times. The genes are TRBV4-1 and TRBJ2-6; D gene uncertain. Germline CDR1 is MGHRA and CDR2 is YSYEKL. V was shortened by 0 bases and J by 2 bases, with 8 bases between the two germline ends. CDR3 length equals 16 residues. The CDR3: CASSQDVLAGANVLTF. The CDR3 region has the DNA TGCGCCAGCAGCCAAGATGTCCTGGCTGGGGCCAACGTCCTGACTTTC.

This clonotype is a singleton in its sample. The chain carries TRBV18 and TRBJ2-5; 14 nucleotides align to TRBD2. Gene TRBJ2-7 matches the end of the DNA better, so the J call may be wrong. CDR3 length: 23 amino acids. Germline V gene sequence: CDR1 KGHSH, CDR2 LQKENI. The CDR3 region is CASSPGLLQGGTSGGPIAYEQYF. For the CDR3, the DNA is TGTGCCAGCTCACCAGGCCTTCTGCAGGGAGGGACTAGCGGGGGCCCTATAGCCTACGAGCAGTACTTC.

CDR3 sequence (DNA): TGCGCCAGCTATACTAGTACGTTTACTCACGAGCAGTACTTC. Its protein is CASYTSTFTHEQYF. The chain uses TRBV10-1 and TRBJ2-7; D is perhaps TRBD2 (5 bases). This CDR3 contains 14 residues. Germline V gene data show CDR1 as WNHNN and CDR2 as SYGVQD (reference sequence). Trimming took off 8 bases at V and 5 bases at J, with 19 bases between the two ends.

The gene calls are TRBV5-1 and TRBJ2-1; TRBD1 matches 9 bases. CDR3 length equals 15 residues. Germline CDR1 SGHRS, CDR2 YFSETQ. Trimming cost V 4 bases and J 9 bases; bases outside gene matches: 11. DNA for the CDR3: TGCGCCAGCAGCAACGGGACAGGGTCTTATCGTGAGCAGTTCTTC. Translating gives CASSNGTGSYREQFF.

The rearrangement uses TRBV7-9 and TRBJ2-1; tentative D call: TRBD1 (6 bases). V was cut by 7 bases and J by 8 bases, with 9 bases left in between. CDR3 length: 11 amino acids. Looked up from germline, CDR1 is SEHNR and CDR2 is FQNEAQ (reference sequence). The DNA of the CDR3 is TGTGCCAGCATGGGGGCATATGAGCAGTTCTTC. Translated, it gives CASMGAYEQFF.

The chain links TRBV12-3 or TRBV12-4 to TRBJ1-1; the D gene is possibly TRBD1 (6 bases). CDR3 length: 14 amino acids. The ends were cut back, 5 bases at V and 3 bases at J, with 13 bases in the middle. CDR3 DNA sequence: TGTGCCAGCAGTCACAACAGGGTGGACACTGAAGCTTTCTTT. Protein product: CASSHNRVDTEAFF.

The chain joins TRBV9 to TRBJ1-4, with 7 bases matching TRBD1. J lost 6 bases, V lost 0 bases, and 2 bases had no gene match. Per germline, CDR1 SGDLS and CDR2 YYNGEE. The CDR3 is 14 residues long. CDR3 region: CASSVAGGDEKLFF. In nucleotides, the CDR3 is TGTGCCAGCAGCGTAGCAGGGGGAGATGAAAAACTGTTTTTT.

Here the CDR3 reads CASSRDFGYEQYF. CDR3 coding DNA: TGTGCCAGCAGCAGGGACTTCGGCTACGAGCAGTACTTC. The chain is built from TRBV7-8 and TRBJ2-7; perhaps TRBD2 as D (6 bases). V was clipped by 5 bases and J by 3 bases, with 11 bases between them. Germline values: CDR1 SGHVS, CDR2 FQNEAQ. The CDR3 covers 13 residues.

V gene TRBV7-9 combines with J gene TRBJ2-1; D gene uncertain. The V end lost 0 bases, the J end lost 4 bases, and 10 bases lay between the germline ends. Germline loops: CDR1 SEHNR, CDR2 FQNEAQ (reference sequence). This CDR3 is built from 15 residues. DNA of the CDR3: TGTGCCAGCAGCTTAGCGCGACAACCTTACAATGAGCAGTTCTTC. Its protein is CASSLARQPYNEQFF. Full variable domain (rest looked up from reference TRBV7-9 and TRBJ2-1): DTGVSQNPRHKITKRGQNVTFRCDPISEHNRLYWYRQTLGQGPEFLTYFQNEAQLEKSRLLSDRFSAERPKGSFSTLEIQRTEQGDSAMYLCASSLARQPYNEQFFGPGTRLTVL.

The V and J genes are TRBV2 and TRBJ1-5; 7 positions match TRBD1. This CDR3 is 15 amino acids long. Germline lookup yields CDR1 SNHLY and CDR2 FYNNEI. V shed 4 bases and J 0 bases; nucleotides not matched to a gene: 3. The CDR3 region has the DNA TGTGCCAGCAGTGGGACAGGTAATAGCAATCAGCCCCAGCATTTT. Amino acid sequence: CASSGTGNSNQPQHF.